What follows is one T cell receptor beta chain and its context. Sorted-subset replicate PCR reactions were performed with around 200 ng DNA, corresponding to 30,000 or so T cell genomes. Measured with immunoSEQ multiplex PCR; TCRdb has only the in-frame clones, and not every one. This sample has 2 million to 2.5 million clones, with approximately 95% found just once. The CDR3 consists of 16 residues. The germline V gene has CDR1 MNHEY and CDR2 SMNVEV (reference sequence). The V segment lost 6 bases and the J segment 0 bases; nucleotides outside the gene matches: 7. This specimen belongs to a study of shared clonotypes between healthy human individuals. Study in general: The donors, a couple of women and a few men, were aged 18 to 49.

This TCR came from a man between 18 and 29 years old in good health. The sequenced material came from naive CD4+ T cells sorted from blood. Subset: CD45RA+ positively selected. This chain links TRBV27 with TRBJ1-4, with 7 nucleotides matching TRBD1. The CDR3 DNA reads TGTGCCAGCAGCCGCGGGGACAGACCAACTAATGAAAAACTGTTTTTT. Residues: CASSRGDRPTNEKLFF.